Sequencing of this TCR beta chain was carried out in a study of T cells in Graves' hyperthyroidism and ophthalmopathy. About the research overall: Peripheral blood was acquired at first diagnosis, ahead of any therapy whatsoever. Points from the study as a whole: The model made its ophthalmopathy prediction, and onset followed a median roughly 6.5 months later.

For the diagnoses, clinical symptoms, serum thyroxine and TRAb, thyroid ultrasound and orbital computed tomography were used. Extraction of PBMCs used roughly 9.6 ml of fresh peripheral blood. V lost 3 bases and J lost 6; bases outside the gene matches: 7. Germline CDR1 SGDLS, CDR2 YYNGEE. The CDR3 contains 15 residues. With respect to this clonotype: Its target is not known.

Authors of the study amplified TCR beta CDR3 regions from RNA transcripts. An initial round of RT-PCR targeting the TCR CDR3 relied on the HTBI primer set. TCRdb analysed the multiplex PCR reads with MiXCR anew, one entry per CDR3 protein. The table records roughly 380,000 distinct CDR3 sequences, roughly 12% of them present only once. The sample consisted of blood. The gene calls are TRBV9 and TRBJ1-4; TRBD1 matches at 8 bases. The clonotype originates from a man between 25 and 39 years old with Graves' hyperthyroidism that later progressed to Graves' ophthalmopathy. The CDR3 loop reads CASSAGQGRYEKLFF. The CDR3 bases are TGTGCCAGCAGCGCAGGACAGGGCCGATATGAAAAACTGTTTTTT.